This T cell receptor (beta chain) is drawn from a study of human T cells and chemical hapten exposure. TCRdb reprocessed the RACE reads via MiXCR and lists one record per CDR3 protein. The sample carries some 70,000 distinct CDR3 sequences, approximately 10% recorded once. Germline-derived CDR1 and CDR2 are MNHEY and SVGEGT. The V and J ends lost 8 bases and 6 bases respectively, with 12 bases between them. The CDR3 length is 12 residues. Sample time point: pre-sensitization, week 0. Treatment indicated: therapeutic diphenylcyclopropenone sensitization with weekly scalp DPC. Sample: whole blood, taken in connection with sensitization to the hapten diphenylcyclopropenone (DPC). The rearrangement links TRBV6-2 or TRBV6-3 to TRBJ2-3; TRBD1 is a possible D gene (6 bases). This sequence originates from a woman aged 45-60 years with alopecia areata. Some clones in this sample may be carry-over from other donors' samples. This chain's CDR3 is CASGERGDTQYF. The CDR3 bases are TGTGCCAGCGGTGAAAGGGGGGATACGCAGTATTTT.